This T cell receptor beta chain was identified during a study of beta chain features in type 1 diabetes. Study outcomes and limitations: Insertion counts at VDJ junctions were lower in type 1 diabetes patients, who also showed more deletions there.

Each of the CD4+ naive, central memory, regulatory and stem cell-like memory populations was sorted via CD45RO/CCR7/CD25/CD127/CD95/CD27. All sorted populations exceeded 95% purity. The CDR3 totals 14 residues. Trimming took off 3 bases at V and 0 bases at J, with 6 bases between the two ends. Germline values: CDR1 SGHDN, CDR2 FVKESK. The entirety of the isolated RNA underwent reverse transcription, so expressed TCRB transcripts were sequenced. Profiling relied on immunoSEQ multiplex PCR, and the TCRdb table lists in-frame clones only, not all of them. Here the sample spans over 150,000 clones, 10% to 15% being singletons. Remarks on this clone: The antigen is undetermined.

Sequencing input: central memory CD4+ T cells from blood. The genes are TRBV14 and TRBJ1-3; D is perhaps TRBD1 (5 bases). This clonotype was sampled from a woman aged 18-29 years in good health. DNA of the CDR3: TGTGCCAGCAGCCACAGGGACTCTGGAAACACCATATATTTT. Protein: CASSHRDSGNTIYF. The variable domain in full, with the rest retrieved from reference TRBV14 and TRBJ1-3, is EAGVTQFPSHSVIEKGQTVTLRCDPISGHDNLYWYRRVMGKEIKFLLHFVKESKQDESGMPNNRFLAERTGGTYSTLKVQPAELEDSGVYFCASSHRDSGNTIYFGEGSWLTVV.